The sequence of this T cell receptor beta chain was determined in a study of T cells in Graves' hyperthyroidism and ophthalmopathy. Notes on this clonotype: A much larger clone differs by one base, so this may be a read error.

The CDR3 regions of TCR beta were amplified from RNA transcripts. First-round RT-PCR with HTBI primers amplified the TCR CDR3 region. TCRdb analysed the multiplex PCR reads with MiXCR anew, one entry per CDR3 protein. Found here are about 350,000 distinct CDR3 sequences, 15% to 20% of them singletons; the top ten hold roughly 15%. Germline CDR1 MNHEY, CDR2 SMNVEV (reference sequence). The CDR3 extends over 15 amino acids. With V trimmed by 6 bases and J by 0 bases, 7 bases remained unmatched. The V call is TRBV27, the J call TRBJ2-5, with TRBD1 matching 7 bases. The sample taken for sequencing was blood. The source of this sequence is a woman between 40 and 50 years old with Graves' ophthalmopathy. In DNA, the CDR3 is TGTGCCAGCAGAGGACAGGTGGGCAACCAAGAGACCCAGTACTTC. Protein: CASRGQVGNQETQYF.